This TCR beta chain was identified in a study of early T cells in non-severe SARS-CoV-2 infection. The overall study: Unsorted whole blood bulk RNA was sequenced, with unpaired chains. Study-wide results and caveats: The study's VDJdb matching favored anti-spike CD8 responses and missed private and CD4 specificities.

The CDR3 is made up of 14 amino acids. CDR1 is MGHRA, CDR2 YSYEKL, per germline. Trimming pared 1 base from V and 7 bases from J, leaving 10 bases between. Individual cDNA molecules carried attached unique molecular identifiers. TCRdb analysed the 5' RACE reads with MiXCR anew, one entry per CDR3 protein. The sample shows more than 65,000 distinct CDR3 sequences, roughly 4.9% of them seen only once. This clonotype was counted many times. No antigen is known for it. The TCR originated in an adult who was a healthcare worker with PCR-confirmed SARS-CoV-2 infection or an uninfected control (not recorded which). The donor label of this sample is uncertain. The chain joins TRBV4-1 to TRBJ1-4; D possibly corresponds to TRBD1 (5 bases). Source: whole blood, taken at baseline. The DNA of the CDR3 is TGCGCCAGCAGCCAAGGGGGGACGGGTGAAAAACTGTTTTTT. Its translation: CASSQGGTGEKLFF.